The rows below give T cell receptor beta chains drawn from one sample of a study of blood T cell repertoires in COVID-19. Here immunoSEQ multiplex PCR was the method, and the copy in TCRdb shows in-frame clones only, minus some. The repertoire holds 90,000 to 120,000 clones, about three quarters seen once, with roughly 4% in the top ten. The specimen sequenced was peripheral blood. These receptors all stem from an older man with acute or convalescent COVID-19. Both conserved end residues are part of each CDR3. A D gene is named only where the DNA matches it firmly. Size is omitted from some rows. Given values are once, few, many or a class for expanded clones.

D	size	length	V	J	DNA	CDR3
TRBD1	.	18	TRBV5-1	TRBJ2-4	TGCGCCAGCAGCTCGGGGTTTGGACAGGGCCTAGCCAAAAACATTCAGTACTTC	CASSSGFGQGLAKNIQYF
.	once	14	TRBV18	TRBJ1-4	TGTGCCAGCTCACCTAACAGATCTAATGAAAAACTGTTTTTT	CASSPNRSNEKLFF
.	.	15	TRBV19	TRBJ2-2	TGTGCCAGTAGGGGGCTAGCGCAAAACACCGGGGAGCTGTTTTTT	CASRGLAQNTGELFF
TRBD2	.	13	TRBV27	TRBJ2-2	TGTGCCACCCAGGGCGGGGGCACCGGGGAGCTGTTTTTT	CATQGGGTGELFF
TRBD2	once	17	TRBV7-6	TRBJ2-7	TGTGCCAGCAGCCCGCGACGGACTAGCGGCGATATCTACGAGCAGTACTTC	CASSPRRTSGDIYEQYF
TRBD1	.	15	TRBV2	TRBJ2-5	TGTGCCATCAGCACCGATGACAGGGGACAAGAGACCCAGTACTTC	CAISTDDRGQETQYF
TRBD1	.	19	TRBV19	TRBJ1-1	TGTGCCAGTAGTAGCCTCCCGGGACAGGGTGGAAGTTTGAATACTGAAGCTTTCTTT	CASSSLPGQGGSLNTEAFF
.	.	14	TRBV27	TRBJ2-5	TGTGCCAGCAGTTTTCAGGGGTTCGGAGAGACCCAGTACTTC	CASSFQGFGETQYF
TRBD1	.	13	TRBV2	TRBJ1-2	TGTGCCAGCAGTGGGACAGGGATCTATGGCTACACCTTC	CASSGTGIYGYTF
.	.	13	TRBV2	TRBJ1-5	TGTGCCAGCAGGCGGGGGGGGTCCCAGCCCCAGCATTTT	CASRRGGSQPQHF
TRBD1	.	14	TRBV6-6	TRBJ1-2	TGTGCCAGCAGTTATGGACAGGGGAACTATGGCTACACCTTC	CASSYGQGNYGYTF
TRBD1	.	13	TRBV5-1	TRBJ1-2	TGCGCCAGCAGCTTGGAAACAGGGGGTGGCTACACCTTC	CASSLETGGGYTF
TRBD1	few	13	TRBV27	TRBJ1-6	TGTGCCAGCAGTTTGTGGGACAGGGTAGTGCTCCACTTT	CASSLWDRVVLHF
.	.	14	TRBV14	TRBJ1-1	TGTGCCAGCAGCAGGGGGAGGGGACACACTGAAGCTTTCTTT	CASSRGRGHTEAFF
.	.	15	TRBV9	TRBJ1-2	TGTGCCAGCAGCCCCGACCCAACAGGGATCTATGGCTACACCTTC	CASSPDPTGIYGYTF
TRBD1	once	12	TRBV27	TRBJ1-3	TGTGCCAGGAGGACAGGGACGAACACCATATATTTT	CARRTGTNTIYF
TRBD1	.	14	TRBV19	TRBJ1-5	TGTGCCAGTATAGGGGGCACGAGCAATCAGCCCCAGCATTTT	CASIGGTSNQPQHF
.	.	13	TRBV18	TRBJ2-1	TGTGCCAGCTCACCGCTAGCTTCCAATGAGCAGTTCTTC	CASSPLASNEQFF
.	.	13	TRBV9	TRBJ1-3	TGTGCCAGCAGCGTAGACTCGCCAAACACCATATATTTT	CASSVDSPNTIYF
TRBD1	.	12	TRBV12-3/TRBV12-4	TRBJ1-1	TGTGCCAGCACCAGGGGGCCGACTGAAGCTTTCTTT	CASTRGPTEAFF
.	.	12	TRBV5-6	TRBJ1-4	TGTGCCAGCAGCTTCGCAGGGGCAAAACTGTTTTTT	CASSFAGAKLFF
.	.	14	TRBV27	TRBJ1-2	TGTGCCAGCAGTTTTTTAGACAGAGCCTATGGCTACACCTTC	CASSFLDRAYGYTF
.	.	15	TRBV19	TRBJ1-2	TGTGCCAGTAGTTCAACAGGGTCCTGGATCTATGGCTACACCTTC	CASSSTGSWIYGYTF
.	.	16	TRBV2	TRBJ2-7	TGTGCCAGCAGTGAAGGCGAAGGGCGGGGTAACTACGAGCAGTACTTC	CASSEGEGRGNYEQYF
TRBD1	.	16	TRBV3-1/TRBV3-2	TRBJ1-4	TGTGCCAGCAGCCAAGACCCGACAGGGGGGGGAGAAAAACTGTTTTTT	CASSQDPTGGGEKLFF
.	.	15	TRBV5-1	TRBJ2-7	TGCGCCAGCAGCTTGGACGATGTTAGCGTTTACGAGCAGTACTTC	CASSLDDVSVYEQYF
TRBD2	once	15	TRBV10-3	TRBJ2-3	TGTGCCATCAGTACCGGGGGGGGGCCAACAGATACGCAGTATTTT	CAISTGGGPTDTQYF
TRBD1	.	16	TRBV19	TRBJ2-2	TGTGCCAGTAGTCCCACAGGGGGCGCAGGGACCGGGGAGCTGTTTTTT	CASSPTGGAGTGELFF
TRBD2	.	15	TRBV10-2	TRBJ2-5	TGCGCCAGCAGTGAGCTAGCGGGGGGGCAAGAGACCCAGTACTTC	CASSELAGGQETQYF
.	once	14	TRBV19	TRBJ1-2	TGTGCCAGTAGCTTGGACCCCCCCCCGGGGGGCTACACCTTC	CASSLDPPPGGYTF
TRBD1	.	18	TRBV13	TRBJ1-1	TGTGCCAGCAGTCCAAAACAGGGGGTCGGATATATGAACACTGAAGCTTTCTTT	CASSPKQGVGYMNTEAFF
TRBD1	.	15	TRBV6-5	TRBJ2-2	TGTGCCAGCAGACACAGGGGGCTTAACACCGGGGAGCTGTTTTTT	CASRHRGLNTGELFF
.	.	14	TRBV6-2/TRBV6-3	TRBJ1-5	TGTGCCAGCAGTCAGGGCGGGGATGGTCAGCCCCAGCATTTT	CASSQGGDGQPQHF
TRBD1	.	15	TRBV6-5	TRBJ1-6	TGTGCCAGCAGGGACAGGGGAGGAGGTAATTCACCCCTCCACTTT	CASRDRGGGNSPLHF
.	.	17	TRBV7-2	TRBJ2-3	TGTGCCAGCAGCTTAGCATCAGTTCCGTTTGAGGCAGATACGCAGTATTTT	CASSLASVPFEADTQYF
TRBD1	.	15	TRBV7-7	TRBJ1-1	TGTGCCAGCAGCGCCGGGACAGGGCCTAACACTGAAGCTTTCTTT	CASSAGTGPNTEAFF
TRBD1	.	15	TRBV11-3	TRBJ1-1	TGTGCCAGCAGCTTGACAGGGGGCGCGGGAACTGAAGCTTTCTTT	CASSLTGGAGTEAFF
.	many	14	TRBV6-5	TRBJ2-7	TGTGCCAGCAGTTCCGACGTAGGGGCCTACGAGCAGTACTTC	CASSSDVGAYEQYF
.	.	12	TRBV29-1	TRBJ2-5	TGCAGCGTTGAAAGGGGCCCGGAGACCCAGTACTTC	CSVERGPETQYF
TRBD2	.	14	TRBV7-2	TRBJ2-7	TGTGCCAGCAGCTTAGAGGATTGGGGGGGGGAGCAGTACTTC	CASSLEDWGGEQYF
TRBD2	.	16	TRBV6-1	TRBJ2-3	TGTGCCAGCAGTGTATCTAGCGGGGCCCCCATAGATACGCAGTATTTT	CASSVSSGAPIDTQYF
TRBD2	.	14	TRBV5-1	TRBJ2-1	TGCGCCAGCAGCCGGGGGGGTGCGACGTCGGAGCAGTTCTTC	CASSRGGATSEQFF
TRBD2	once	16	TRBV7-9	TRBJ2-5	TGTGCCAGCAGCTTTGGACTAGCGGGGGCCCAAGAGACCCAGTACTTC	CASSFGLAGAQETQYF
.	.	16	TRBV4-3	TRBJ1-6	TGCGCCAGCAGCCAAGTCGACCGGCAGGTTAATTCACCCCTCCACTTT	CASSQVDRQVNSPLHF
TRBD1	.	14	TRBV29-1	TRBJ2-5	TGCAGCGTTGAATTCGGGACAGGGCTAGAGACCCAGTACTTC	CSVEFGTGLETQYF
TRBD1	.	16	TRBV19	TRBJ2-1	TGTGCCAGTAGTTGGCAACCCTGGACAGGCCACAATGAGCAGTTCTTC	CASSWQPWTGHNEQFF
TRBD1	once	14	TRBV5-1	TRBJ1-1	TGCGCCAGCAGCCCTACCCAGGGGGGCACTGAAGCTTTCTTT	CASSPTQGGTEAFF
.	.	13	TRBV6-5	TRBJ1-4	TGTGCCAGCACTCCAGGGGCTAATGAAAAACTGTTTTTT	CASTPGANEKLFF